The sequence of this T cell receptor (beta chain) was determined in a study of blood T cell repertoires in COVID-19. Looking at the study overall: Samples representing acute and convalescent COVID-19 were sourced from the United States, Italy and Spain.

The CDR3 sequence is 14 residues long. Method: immunoSEQ multiplex PCR; TCRdb's copy keeps in-frame clones and lacks some. The data hold over 65,000 clones, with about 81% observed a single time. The specimen sequenced was peripheral blood. The receptor was derived from a human donor in a cohort sampled during active COVID-19. The rearrangement uses TRBV21-1 and TRBJ2-2; TRBD2 is the table's D call, not checked against the DNA. TRBV21-1 is listed as a pseudogene. CDR3 sequence: CASSPTPNTGELFF. In DNA, the CDR3 is TGTGCCAGCTCCCCGACTCCGAACACCGGGGAGCTGTTTTTT.